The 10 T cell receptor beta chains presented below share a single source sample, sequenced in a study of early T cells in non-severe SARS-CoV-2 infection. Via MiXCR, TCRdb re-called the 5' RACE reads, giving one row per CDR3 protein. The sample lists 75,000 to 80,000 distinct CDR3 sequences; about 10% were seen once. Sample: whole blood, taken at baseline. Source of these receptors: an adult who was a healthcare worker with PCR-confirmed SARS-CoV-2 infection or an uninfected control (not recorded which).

The DNA of the CDR3 is TGTGCCAGCAGTTTTGCGCCAGATACGCAGTATTTT. Translating gives CASSFAPDTQYF. V usage is TRBV28 and J usage is TRBJ2-3; no definite D call. Germline V gene sequence: CDR1 MDHEN, CDR2 SYDVKM. This CDR3 is 12 amino acids long. Trimming shortened V by 3 bases and J by 4 bases, and 5 bases separated the two germline ends.

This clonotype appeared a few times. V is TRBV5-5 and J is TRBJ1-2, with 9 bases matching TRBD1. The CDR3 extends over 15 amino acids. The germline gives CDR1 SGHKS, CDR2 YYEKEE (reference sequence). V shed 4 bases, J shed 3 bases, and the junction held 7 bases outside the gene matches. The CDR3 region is CASSPRDRVDYGYTF. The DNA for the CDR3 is TGTGCCAGCAGCCCCCGGGACAGGGTAGACTATGGCTACACCTTC.

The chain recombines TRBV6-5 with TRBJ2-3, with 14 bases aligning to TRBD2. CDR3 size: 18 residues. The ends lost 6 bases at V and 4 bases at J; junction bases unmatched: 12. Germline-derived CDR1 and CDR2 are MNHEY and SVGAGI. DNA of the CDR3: TGTGCCAGCAGAACCGGGACTAGCGGGGGACCAGCTCCAGATACGCAGTATTTT. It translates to CASRTGTSGGPAPDTQYF.

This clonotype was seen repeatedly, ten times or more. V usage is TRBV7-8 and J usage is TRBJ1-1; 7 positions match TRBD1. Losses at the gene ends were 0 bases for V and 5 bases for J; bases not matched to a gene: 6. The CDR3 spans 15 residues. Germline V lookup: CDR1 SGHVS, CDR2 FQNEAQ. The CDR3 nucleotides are TGTGCCAGCAGCTTAGCAACAGGGGAATGGACTGAAGCTTTCTTT. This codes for CASSLATGEWTEAFF.

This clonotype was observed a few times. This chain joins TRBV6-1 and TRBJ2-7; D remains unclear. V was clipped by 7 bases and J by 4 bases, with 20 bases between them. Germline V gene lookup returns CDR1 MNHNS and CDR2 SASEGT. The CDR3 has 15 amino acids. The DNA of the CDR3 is TGTGCCAGCACTACCCCGGACCGAAGACTTTACGAGCAGTACTTC. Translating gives CASTTPDRRLYEQYF.

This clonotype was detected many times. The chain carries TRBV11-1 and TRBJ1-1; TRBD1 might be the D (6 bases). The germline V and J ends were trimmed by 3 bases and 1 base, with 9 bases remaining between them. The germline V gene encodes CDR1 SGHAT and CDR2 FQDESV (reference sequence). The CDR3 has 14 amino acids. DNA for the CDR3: TGTGCCAGCAGCTTGAGGACAGCGAACACTGAAGCTTTCTTT. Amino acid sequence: CASSLRTANTEAFF.

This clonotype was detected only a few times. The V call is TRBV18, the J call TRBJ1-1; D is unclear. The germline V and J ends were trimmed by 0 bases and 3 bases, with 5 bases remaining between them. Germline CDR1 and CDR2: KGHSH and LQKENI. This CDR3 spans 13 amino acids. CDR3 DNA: TGTGCCAGCTCACCACCCGGTGACACTGAAGCTTTCTTT. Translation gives CASSPPGDTEAFF.

CDR3 protein: CSARRTWGEQFF. The CDR3 DNA reads TGCAGTGCTAGGCGGACGTGGGGTGAGCAGTTCTTC. V gene TRBV20-1 combines with J gene TRBJ2-1; D is undetermined. Germline-derived CDR1 and CDR2 are DFQATT and SNEGSKA (reference sequence). The CDR3 covers 12 residues. Trimming removed 3 bases at V and 9 bases at J, with 12 bases between.

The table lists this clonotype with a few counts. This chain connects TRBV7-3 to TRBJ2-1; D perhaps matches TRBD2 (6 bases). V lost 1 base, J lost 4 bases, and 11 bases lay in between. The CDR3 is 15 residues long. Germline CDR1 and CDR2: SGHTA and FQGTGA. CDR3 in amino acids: CASSLMGGEYNEQFF. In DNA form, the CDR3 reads TGTGCCAGCAGCTTAATGGGGGGAGAATACAATGAGCAGTTCTTC.

CDR3 region: CASSQDRGADTQYF. DNA of the CDR3: TGTGCCAGCAGTCAAGACAGGGGTGCAGATACGCAGTATTTT. J is TRBJ2-3 and V is TRBV7-2, with 8 bases aligning to TRBD1. There are 14 residues in the CDR3. The V gene's germline CDR1 is SGHTA and CDR2 FQGNSA. V was pared by 6 bases and J by 4 bases, with 6 bases of the junction left unmatched.